The clone carrying this T cell receptor (beta chain) has a count of ten or more. Germline assignment: CDR1 DFQATT and CDR2 SNEGSKA (reference sequence). The CDR3 is 14 amino acids. Trimming pared 4 bases from V and 2 bases from J, leaving 15 bases between. The sample originates from a study of T cells in Graves' hyperthyroidism and ophthalmopathy. Uncontrolled infection, other autoimmune disease, pregnancy or lactation disqualified patients from enrolment. The TCR beta CDR3 regions underwent amplification using RNA transcripts as the source. HTBI primers were used for first-round RT-PCR of the TCR CDR3. TCRdb independently ran MiXCR on the multiplex PCR reads; one entry per CDR3 protein. Here the sample spans approximately 380,000 distinct CDR3 sequences, about 14% being singletons.

V usage is TRBV20-1 and J usage is TRBJ2-7, with D unclear. The clonotype comes from a man in his fifties or sixties with Graves' ophthalmopathy. The material sequenced was blood. The DNA of the CDR3 is TGCAGTGCTATCCTGCAACAGCCTACCTACGAGCAGTACTTC. This encodes CSAILQQPTYEQYF.